Presented here are 4 T cell receptor beta chains from one specimen sequenced in a study of blood T cell repertoires in COVID-19. Clones were read by immunoSEQ multiplex PCR, and TCRdb kept only the in-frame ones, dropping some. Here the sample spans roughly 150,000 clones, around 83% being singletons. The sequenced sample was peripheral blood. The receptors were gathered from a woman aged 45-65 years with acute or convalescent COVID-19.

V and J are TRBV18 and TRBJ2-3, with 7 bases matching TRBD2. Germline CDR1 is KGHSH and CDR2 is LQKENI. CDR3 length equals 18 residues. The junction had 15 bases not matched to a gene; V was cut back by 2 bases and J by 4 bases. Here the CDR3 reads CASSPSGIAGVGADTQYF. CDR3 nucleotides: TGTGCCAGCTCACCATCCGGGATCGCGGGAGTCGGGGCAGATACGCAGTATTTT.

The gene calls are TRBV5-1 and TRBJ2-1, with a tentative D call TRBD2 (6 bases). Per germline, CDR1 SGHRS and CDR2 YFSETQ. CDR3 length: 15 amino acids. Trimming removed 0 bases at V and 5 bases at J, with 12 bases between. The CDR3 nucleotides are TGCGCCAGCAGCTTGGCGGTGGCGGGAAACAATGAGCAGTTCTTC. Amino acid sequence: CASSLAVAGNNEQFF.

The chain is built from TRBV28 and TRBJ2-4; 7 bases are shared with TRBD1. This CDR3 has 14 amino acids. CDR1 is MDHEN and CDR2 is SYDVKM in the germline V gene. V shed 6 bases and J 3 bases; nucleotides not matched to a gene: 5. CDR3 protein: CASRRDRVKNIQYF. The CDR3 DNA reads as TGTGCCAGCAGACGAGACAGGGTCAAAAACATTCAGTACTTC.

The rearrangement uses TRBV6-5 and TRBJ2-7, with D possibly TRBD2 on 6 matching bases. The V end was cut by 6 bases, the J end by 5 bases, with 20 bases between. The CDR3 has 15 residues. The germline gives CDR1 MNHEY, CDR2 SVGAGI. The CDR3 is CASSRGTGLMNEQYF. The CDR3 DNA follows: TGTGCCAGCAGCCGCGGGACCGGTTTAATGAACGAGCAGTACTTC.